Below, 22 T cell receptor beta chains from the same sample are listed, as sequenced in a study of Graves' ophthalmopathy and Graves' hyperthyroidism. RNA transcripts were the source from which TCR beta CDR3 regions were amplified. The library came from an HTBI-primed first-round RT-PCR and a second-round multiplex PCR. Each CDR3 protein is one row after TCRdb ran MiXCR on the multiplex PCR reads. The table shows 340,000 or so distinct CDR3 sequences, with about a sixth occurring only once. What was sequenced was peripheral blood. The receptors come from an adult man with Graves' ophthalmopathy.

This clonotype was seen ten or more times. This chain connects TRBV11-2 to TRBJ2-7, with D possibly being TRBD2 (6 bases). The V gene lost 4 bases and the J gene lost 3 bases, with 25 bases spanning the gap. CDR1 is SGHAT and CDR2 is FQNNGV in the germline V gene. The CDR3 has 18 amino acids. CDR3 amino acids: CASSSSFSWRAGFYEQYF. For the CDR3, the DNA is TGTGCCAGCAGCTCGTCATTTAGCTGGCGGGCGGGGTTCTACGAGCAGTACTTC.

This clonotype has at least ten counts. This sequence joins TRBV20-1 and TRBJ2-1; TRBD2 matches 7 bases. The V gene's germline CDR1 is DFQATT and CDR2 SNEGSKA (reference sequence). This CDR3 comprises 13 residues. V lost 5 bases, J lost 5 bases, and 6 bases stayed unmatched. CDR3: CSAGGGTHNEQFF. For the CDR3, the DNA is TGCAGTGCTGGCGGGGGAACCCACAATGAGCAGTTCTTC.

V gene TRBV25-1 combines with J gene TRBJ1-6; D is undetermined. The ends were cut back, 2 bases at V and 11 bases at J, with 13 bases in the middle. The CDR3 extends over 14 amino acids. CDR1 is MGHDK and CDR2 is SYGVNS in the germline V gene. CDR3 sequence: CASSEVDMLAPLHF. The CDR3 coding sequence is TGTGCCAGCAGTGAAGTGGATATGCTGGCACCCCTCCACTTT. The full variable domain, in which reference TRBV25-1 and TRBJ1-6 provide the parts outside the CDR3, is EADIYQTPRYLVIGTGKKITLECSQTMGHDKMYWYQQDPGMELHLIHYSYGVNSTEKGDLSSESTVSRIRTEHFPLTLESARPSHTSQYLCASSEVDMLAPLHFGNGTRLTVT.

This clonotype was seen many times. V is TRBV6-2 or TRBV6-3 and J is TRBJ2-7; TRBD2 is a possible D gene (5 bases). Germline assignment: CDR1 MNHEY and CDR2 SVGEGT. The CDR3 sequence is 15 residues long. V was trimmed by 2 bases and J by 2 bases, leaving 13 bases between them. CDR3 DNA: TGTGCCAGCAGTTACAGAATGGACTGGGCCTACGAGCAGTACTTC. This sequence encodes CASSYRMDWAYEQYF.

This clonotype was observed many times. The CDR3 coding sequence is TGTGCCAGCAACTCCCTGGGGGACGTCCTATCCTACGAGCAGTACTTC. This encodes CASNSLGDVLSYEQYF. The V call is TRBV6-1, the J call TRBJ2-7; D is tentatively TRBD1 or TRBD2 (5 bases each). This CDR3 spans 16 amino acids. Trimming cost V 7 bases and J 1 base, with 20 bases left between them. The germline gives CDR1 MNHNS, CDR2 SASEGT.

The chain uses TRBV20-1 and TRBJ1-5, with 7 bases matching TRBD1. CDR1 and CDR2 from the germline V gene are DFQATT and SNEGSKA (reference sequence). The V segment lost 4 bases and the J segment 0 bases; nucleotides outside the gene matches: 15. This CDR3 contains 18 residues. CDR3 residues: CSANSGTDELFSNQPQHF. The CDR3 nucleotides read TGCAGTGCTAACTCCGGGACAGACGAACTCTTTAGCAATCAGCCCCAGCATTTT.

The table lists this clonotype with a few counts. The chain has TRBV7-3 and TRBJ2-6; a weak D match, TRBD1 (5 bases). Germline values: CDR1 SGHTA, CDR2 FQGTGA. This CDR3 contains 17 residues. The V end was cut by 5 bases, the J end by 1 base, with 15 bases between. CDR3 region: CASSPNLGASGANVLTF. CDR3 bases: TGTGCCAGCAGCCCTAACCTAGGGGCTTCTGGGGCCAACGTCCTGACTTTC.

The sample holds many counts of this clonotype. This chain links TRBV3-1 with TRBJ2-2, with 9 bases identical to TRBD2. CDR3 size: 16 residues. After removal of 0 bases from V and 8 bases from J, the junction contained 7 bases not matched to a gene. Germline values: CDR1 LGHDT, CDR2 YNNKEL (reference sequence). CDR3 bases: TGTGCCAGCAGCCAAGAACCAGCGGGGGGATTTGGGGAGCTGTTTTTT. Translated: CASSQEPAGGFGELFF. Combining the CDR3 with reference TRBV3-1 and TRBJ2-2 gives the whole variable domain DTAVSQTPKYLVTQMGNDKSIKCEQNLGHDTMYWYKQDSKKFLKIMFSYNNKELIINETVPNRFSPKSPDKAHLNLHINSLELGDSAVYFCASSQEPAGGFGELFFGEGSRLTVL.

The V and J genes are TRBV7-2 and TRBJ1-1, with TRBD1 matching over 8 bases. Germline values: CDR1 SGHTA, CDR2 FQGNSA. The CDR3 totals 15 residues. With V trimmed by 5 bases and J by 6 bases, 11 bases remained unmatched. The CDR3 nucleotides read TGTGCCAGCAGCCCCGGACAGGGCCAGCAGGCTGAAGCTTTCTTT. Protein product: CASSPGQGQQAEAFF.

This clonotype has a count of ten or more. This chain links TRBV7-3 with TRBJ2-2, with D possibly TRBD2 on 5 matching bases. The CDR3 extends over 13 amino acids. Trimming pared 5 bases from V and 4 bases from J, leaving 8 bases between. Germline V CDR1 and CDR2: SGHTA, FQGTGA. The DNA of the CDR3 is TGTGCCAGCAGCCGGGATGTCACCGGGGAGCTGTTTTTT. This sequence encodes CASSRDVTGELFF.

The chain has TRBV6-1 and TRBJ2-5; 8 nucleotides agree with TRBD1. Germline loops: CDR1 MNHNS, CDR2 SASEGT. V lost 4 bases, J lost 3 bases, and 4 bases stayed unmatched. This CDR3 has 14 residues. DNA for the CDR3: TGTGCCAGCAGTGCGGGACAGGCTAAAGAGACCCAGTACTTC. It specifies CASSAGQAKETQYF.

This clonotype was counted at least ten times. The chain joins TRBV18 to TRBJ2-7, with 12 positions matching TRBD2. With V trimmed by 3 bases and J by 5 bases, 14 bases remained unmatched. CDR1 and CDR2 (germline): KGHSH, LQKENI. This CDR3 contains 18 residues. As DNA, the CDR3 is TGTGCCAGCTCACCTCCTCTAGGCGCTAGCGGGGGGGCCCACGAGCAGTACTTC. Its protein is CASSPPLGASGGAHEQYF. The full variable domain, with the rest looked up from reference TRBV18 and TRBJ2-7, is NAGVMQNPRHLVRRRGQEARLRCSPMKGHSHVYWYRQLPEEGLKFMVYLQKENIIDESGMPKERFSAEFPKEGPSILRIQQVVRGDSAAYFCASSPPLGASGGAHEQYFGPGTRLTVT.

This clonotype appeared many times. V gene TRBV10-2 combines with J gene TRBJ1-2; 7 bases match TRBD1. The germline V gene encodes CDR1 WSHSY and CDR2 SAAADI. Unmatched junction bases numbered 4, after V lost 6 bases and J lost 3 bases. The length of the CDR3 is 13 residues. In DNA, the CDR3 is TGCGCCAGCAGCGAGGGACAGCACTATGGCTACACCTTC. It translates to CASSEGQHYGYTF.

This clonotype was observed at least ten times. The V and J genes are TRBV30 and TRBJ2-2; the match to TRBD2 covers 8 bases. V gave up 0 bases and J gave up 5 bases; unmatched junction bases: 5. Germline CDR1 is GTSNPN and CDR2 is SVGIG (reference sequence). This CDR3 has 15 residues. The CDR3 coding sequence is TGTGCCTGGAGTGTGAGCGGGAGTGTGACCGGGGAGCTGTTTTTT. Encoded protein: CAWSVSGSVTGELFF.

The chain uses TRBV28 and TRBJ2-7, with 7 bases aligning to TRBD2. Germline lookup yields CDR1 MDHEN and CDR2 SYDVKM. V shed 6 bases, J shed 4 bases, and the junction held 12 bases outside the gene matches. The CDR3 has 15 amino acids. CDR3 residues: CASRSASRDYYEQYF. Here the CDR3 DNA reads TGTGCCAGCAGAAGCGCGTCCCGGGACTATTACGAGCAGTACTTC.

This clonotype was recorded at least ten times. The CDR3 sequence: CASSLAGTNPGELFF. The CDR3 nucleotides are TGTGCCAGCAGCTTAGCCGGGACTAACCCCGGGGAGCTGTTTTTT. The chain links TRBV5-5 to TRBJ2-2, with 7 bases fitting TRBD2. The CDR3 is 15 amino acids. CDR1 and CDR2 from the germline V gene are SGHKS and YYEKEE (reference sequence). V was pared by 2 bases and J by 6 bases, with 7 bases of the junction left unmatched.

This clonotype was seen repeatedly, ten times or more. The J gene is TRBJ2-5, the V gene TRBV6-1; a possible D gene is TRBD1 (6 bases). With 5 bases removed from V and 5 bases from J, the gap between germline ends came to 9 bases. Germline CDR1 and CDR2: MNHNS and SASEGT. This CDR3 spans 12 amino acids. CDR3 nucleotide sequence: TGTGCCAGCAGTACAGGGTTTGAGACCCAGTACTTC. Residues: CASSTGFETQYF.

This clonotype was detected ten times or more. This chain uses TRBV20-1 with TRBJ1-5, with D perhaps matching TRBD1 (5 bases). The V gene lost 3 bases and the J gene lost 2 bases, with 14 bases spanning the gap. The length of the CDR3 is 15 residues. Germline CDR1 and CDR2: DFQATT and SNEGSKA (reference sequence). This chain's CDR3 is CSARVGAARNQPQHF. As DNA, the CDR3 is TGCAGTGCTAGGGTAGGGGCCGCACGCAATCAGCCCCAGCATTTT.

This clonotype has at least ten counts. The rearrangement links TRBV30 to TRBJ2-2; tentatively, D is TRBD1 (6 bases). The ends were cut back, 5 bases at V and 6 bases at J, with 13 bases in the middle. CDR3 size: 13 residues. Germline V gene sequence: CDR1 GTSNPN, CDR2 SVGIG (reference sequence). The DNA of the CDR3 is TGTGCCTGGCTACAGGGCGTCCCCGGGGAGCTGTTTTTT. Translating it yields CAWLQGVPGELFF.

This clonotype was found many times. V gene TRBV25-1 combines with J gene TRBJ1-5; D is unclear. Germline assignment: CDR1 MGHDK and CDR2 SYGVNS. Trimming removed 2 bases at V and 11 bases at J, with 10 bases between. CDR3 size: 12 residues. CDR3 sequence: CASSEGISAQHF. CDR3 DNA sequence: TGTGCCAGCAGTGAAGGGATTTCAGCCCAGCATTTT. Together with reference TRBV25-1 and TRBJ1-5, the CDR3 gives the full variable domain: EADIYQTPRYLVIGTGKKITLECSQTMGHDKMYWYQQDPGMELHLIHYSYGVNSTEKGDLSSESTVSRIRTEHFPLTLESARPSHTSQYLCASSEGISAQHFGDGTRLSIL.

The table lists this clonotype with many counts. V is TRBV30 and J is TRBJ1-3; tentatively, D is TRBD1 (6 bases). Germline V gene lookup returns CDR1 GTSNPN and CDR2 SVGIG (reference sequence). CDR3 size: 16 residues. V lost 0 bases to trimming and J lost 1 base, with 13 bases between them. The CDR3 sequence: CAWSVRATGSGNTIYF. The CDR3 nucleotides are TGTGCCTGGAGTGTACGGGCAACAGGGTCTGGAAACACCATATATTTT.

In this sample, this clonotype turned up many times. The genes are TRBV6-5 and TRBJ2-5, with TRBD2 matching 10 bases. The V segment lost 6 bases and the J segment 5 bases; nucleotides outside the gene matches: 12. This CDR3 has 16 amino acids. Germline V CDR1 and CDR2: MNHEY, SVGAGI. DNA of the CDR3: TGTGCCAGCAGCTCCGGGACTAGCGCCACGGCGGAGACCCAGTACTTC. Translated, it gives CASSSGTSATAETQYF.